The source of this T cell receptor (beta chain) is a study of T cells in Graves' hyperthyroidism and ophthalmopathy. RNA transcripts provided the source from which TCR beta CDR3 regions were amplified. HTBI primers drove first-round RT-PCR of the TCR CDR3. TCRdb fed the multiplex PCR reads into MiXCR, producing one record per CDR3 protein. The sample lists 600,000 to 750,000 distinct CDR3 sequences; 15% to 20% were seen once. This clonotype was seen many times. The CDR3 is made up of 16 amino acids. Germline assignment: CDR1 MDHEN and CDR2 SYDVKM. Trimming stripped 6 bases from V and 0 bases from J, with 18 bases between. The study enrolled patients aged 18 to 65 with newly diagnosed hyperthyroidism of under 2 months' duration. Any patient presenting with uncontrolled infection, other autoimmune disease, pregnancy or lactation was left out.

The V gene is TRBV28, the J gene TRBJ2-7; possibly TRBD1 or TRBD2 for D (6 bases each). Sequencing input: blood. The TCR was taken from a man in his fifties with Graves' hyperthyroidism. DNA of the CDR3: TGTGCCAGCAGGGAGGGGACGACAGGCCTCTCCTACGAGCAGTACTTC. This sequence encodes CASREGTTGLSYEQYF.